This T cell receptor beta chain was observed in a study of blood T cell repertoires in COVID-19. This clone was seen a handful of times. Method: immunoSEQ multiplex PCR; TCRdb's copy keeps in-frame clones and lacks some. The table has 150,000 or so clones, roughly nine tenths seen once. V lost 5 bases, J lost 0 bases, and 8 bases lay in between. The germline V gene has CDR1 LNHDA and CDR2 SQIVND (reference sequence). This CDR3 spans 14 amino acids. Source material: peripheral blood. This clonotype originated in a man aged 55 to 70 with active or convalescent COVID-19. V and J are TRBV19 and TRBJ1-3; D gene ambiguous. CDR3 DNA sequence: TGTGCCAGTAGTGACTGGCTCTCTGGAAACACCATATATTTT. Amino acids: CASSDWLSGNTIYF. Together with reference TRBV19 and TRBJ1-3, the CDR3 gives the full variable domain: DGGITQSPKYLFRKEGQNVTLSCEQNLNHDAMYWYRQDPGQGLRLIYYSQIVNDFQKGDIAEGYSVSREKKESFPLTVTSAQKNPTAFYLCASSDWLSGNTIYFGEGSWLTVV.